The 29 T cell receptor beta chains below all came from one sample that was sequenced in a study of blood T cell repertoires in COVID-19. The protocol was immunoSEQ multiplex PCR, while the TCRdb copy is restricted to in-frame clones and leaves out a portion. The sample has over 200,000 clones, around 90% seen once. The source material was peripheral blood. Receptors were obtained from a human donor in a cohort sampled during active COVID-19.

The V gene is TRBV18, the J gene TRBJ1-1; D gene uncertain. The ends were cut back, 3 bases at V and 0 bases at J, with 11 bases in the middle. The CDR3 runs 15 residues. Germline loops: CDR1 KGHSH, CDR2 LQKENI. The CDR3 DNA sequence: TGTGCCAGCTCACCCGTTGAGGAAATGAACACTGAAGCTTTCTTT. Residues: CASSPVEEMNTEAFF.

In this sample, this clone turned up once. V usage is TRBV6-1 and J usage is TRBJ1-2; maybe TRBD1 (5 bases). The CDR3 extends over 14 amino acids. CDR1 MNHNS and CDR2 SASEGT come from the germline V gene. The germline V and J ends were trimmed by 2 bases and 8 bases, with 15 bases remaining between them. CDR3 sequence: CASSETPGSTGYTF. The CDR3 nucleotides are TGTGCCAGCAGTGAAACGCCAGGGTCCACAGGCTACACCTTC.

The genes are TRBV7-2 and TRBJ1-3; the match to TRBD1 covers 11 bases. The CDR3 has 15 amino acids. V lost 6 bases to trimming and J lost 4 bases; unmatched junction nucleotides: 5. CDR1 and CDR2 from the germline V gene are SGHTA and FQGNSA. The CDR3 loop reads CASSFGTGGGNTIYF. DNA for the CDR3: TGTGCCAGCAGTTTTGGGACAGGGGGAGGAAACACCATATATTTT.

This clone has only one observation. V gene TRBV28 combines with J gene TRBJ2-5; TRBD2 matches at 7 bases. The CDR3 sequence is 15 residues long. Per germline, CDR1 MDHEN and CDR2 SYDVKM. J was trimmed by 4 bases and V by 8 bases; bases with no gene match: 13. DNA of the CDR3: TGTGCCAGCCGTCCCCTACTGACTAGCATAGAGACCCAGTACTTC. It is translated as CASRPLLTSIETQYF.

CDR3 loop: CASSLGWEGDEQYF. The DNA of the CDR3 is TGTGCCAGCAGCTTAGGCTGGGAGGGGGACGAGCAGTACTTC. J is TRBJ2-7 and V is TRBV7-9; weak D call: TRBD2 (7 bases). Germline loops: CDR1 SEHNR, CDR2 FQNEAQ (reference sequence). This CDR3 has 14 amino acids. V lost 1 base and J lost 5, with 12 bases in between.

This clone was picked up one time. This chain connects TRBV19 to TRBJ1-4; D ambiguous. The ends were cut back, 6 bases at V and 1 base at J, with 27 bases in the middle. CDR1 and CDR2 (germline): LNHDA, SQIVND (reference sequence). CDR3 size: 20 residues. As DNA, the CDR3 is TGTGCCAGTAGCCCCCGACGGATGCCACAACTAGACGGAACTAATGAAAAACTGTTTTTT. It codes for CASSPRRMPQLDGTNEKLFF. The whole variable domain, filled in from reference TRBV19 and TRBJ1-4, reads DGGITQSPKYLFRKEGQNVTLSCEQNLNHDAMYWYRQDPGQGLRLIYYSQIVNDFQKGDIAEGYSVSREKKESFPLTVTSAQKNPTAFYLCASSPRRMPQLDGTNEKLFFGSGTQLSVL.

The J gene is TRBJ2-7, the V gene TRBV2; 12 nucleotides line up with TRBD2. The CDR3 has 15 residues. Per germline, CDR1 SNHLY and CDR2 FYNNEI. J was trimmed by 5 bases and V by 7 bases; bases with no gene match: 9. CDR3 nucleotide sequence: TGTGCCAGCAAGGTAGTACTAGCGGGGGGCAACGAGCAGTACTTC. As protein: CASKVVLAGGNEQYF.

The chain links TRBV28 to TRBJ2-7; TRBD2 agrees at 7 bases. Germline V gene data show CDR1 as MDHEN and CDR2 as SYDVKM. The V segment lost 6 bases and the J segment 2 bases; nucleotides outside the gene matches: 7. The CDR3 runs to 14 residues. The CDR3 sequence is CASRPSSGTYEQYF. The CDR3 bases are TGTGCCAGCAGACCTTCTAGCGGTACCTACGAGCAGTACTTC.

This clone was found once. V is TRBV2 and J is TRBJ2-7; 10 bases map to TRBD2. The CDR3 covers 16 residues. V lost 3 bases, J lost 0 bases, and 5 bases stayed unmatched. The germline V gene encodes CDR1 SNHLY and CDR2 FYNNEI. DNA for the CDR3: TGTGCCAGCAGTGACTTCGGGACTAGCGTCTCCTACGAGCAGTACTTC. It specifies CASSDFGTSVSYEQYF.

This sequence joins TRBV5-1 and TRBJ2-6; possible D gene TRBD1, 5 bases. This CDR3 comprises 15 residues. Trimming cost V 4 bases and J 1 base, with 9 bases left between them. Germline values: CDR1 SGHRS, CDR2 YFSETQ. The CDR3 DNA reads TGCGCCAGCAGCCCGCAGGGTTCTGGGGCCAACGTCCTGACTTTC. This encodes CASSPQGSGANVLTF.

The V gene is TRBV6-4, the J gene TRBJ1-2; a possible D gene is TRBD1 (6 bases). Trimming removed 4 bases from V and 0 bases from J, with 12 bases in between. This CDR3 is built from 15 residues. The germline gives CDR1 MRHNA, CDR2 SNTAGT. CDR3 sequence: CASSVFRGANYGYTF. The CDR3 nucleotides read TGTGCCAGCAGTGTATTCAGGGGAGCTAACTATGGCTACACCTTC.

This clone occurred once. The rearrangement uses TRBV10-3 and TRBJ1-1, with a tentative D call TRBD1 (6 bases). V lost 2 bases and J lost 8, with 9 bases in between. The CDR3 spans 12 residues. CDR1 and CDR2 (germline): ENHRY, SYGVKD. This chain's CDR3 is CAISEPDREAFF. The CDR3 DNA reads as TGTGCCATCAGTGAGCCAGACAGGGAAGCTTTCTTT.

The chain recombines TRBV28 with TRBJ1-1, with 9 bases that match TRBD1. Germline loops: CDR1 MDHEN, CDR2 SYDVKM. The J segment lost 4 bases and the V segment lost 8 bases, leaving 14 bases of the junction unmatched. This CDR3 is 16 amino acids long. The CDR3: CASVLHTGGASTEAFF. The CDR3 nucleotides are TGTGCCAGCGTTCTACACACAGGGGGCGCGAGCACTGAAGCTTTCTTT.

The CDR3 sequence is CASSQADRGQSYGYTF. The CDR3 DNA is TGTGCCAGCAGCCAAGCCGACAGGGGGCAAAGCTATGGCTACACCTTC. The chain carries TRBV3-1 (or the pseudogene TRBV3-2) and TRBJ1-2; 10 nucleotides align to TRBD1. The CDR3 runs to 16 residues. Germline V gene lookup returns CDR1 LGHDT and CDR2 YNNKEL (reference sequence). The junction had 6 bases not matched to a gene; V was cut back by 1 base and J by 4 bases.

The table lists this clone with a count of one. The genes are TRBV30 and TRBJ1-6; the D is unclear. V was trimmed by 5 bases and J by 7 bases, leaving 12 bases between them. The CDR3 sequence is 13 residues long. Per germline, CDR1 GTSNPN and CDR2 SVGIG (reference sequence). The CDR3 reads CAWGPLGNSPLHF. CDR3 nucleotides: TGTGCCTGGGGGCCCCTCGGGAATTCACCCCTCCACTTT.

The CDR3 coding sequence is TGTGCCTGGAGTGTAGGGCTAGCCTCCGCGTGGGATGAGCAGTTCTTC. Its protein product is CAWSVGLASAWDEQFF. The chain joins TRBV30 to TRBJ2-1, with TRBD2 as a possible D gene (5 bases). V was clipped by 0 bases and J by 8 bases, with 20 bases between them. The CDR3 covers 16 residues. The germline V gene has CDR1 GTSNPN and CDR2 SVGIG (reference sequence).

The J gene is TRBJ1-5, the V gene TRBV19; no clear D. Germline loops: CDR1 LNHDA, CDR2 SQIVND (reference sequence). This CDR3 contains 13 residues. The ends were cut back, 5 bases at V and 7 bases at J, with 12 bases in the middle. For the CDR3, the DNA is TGTGCCAGTAGTCCCTCGAGAGGGCAGCCCCAGCATTTT. Its protein product is CASSPSRGQPQHF.

V usage is TRBV6-5 and J usage is TRBJ2-3; 7 bases are shared with TRBD2. Trimming took 4 bases from V and 6 from J; bases not matched to a gene: 13. The germline V gene has CDR1 MNHEY and CDR2 SVGAGI. This CDR3 has 16 residues. The CDR3 coding sequence is TGTGCCAGCAGTTCCGGGTGGGCGGGAGCGTCTGATACGCAGTATTTT. It encodes CASSSGWAGASDTQYF.

The chain links TRBV29-1 to TRBJ1-2, with a weak D call TRBD1 (6 bases). The CDR3 length is 13 residues. Trimming shortened V by 0 bases and J by 8 bases, and 13 bases separated the two germline ends. CDR1 and CDR2 from the germline V gene are SQVTM and ANQGSEA. The CDR3 DNA reads as TGCAGCGTTGAAGATAGGGGGGGCCAAGGCTACACCTTC. The encoded protein is CSVEDRGGQGYTF.

The V gene is TRBV7-8, the J gene TRBJ1-6; D unclear. CDR1 is SGHVS, CDR2 FQNEAQ, per germline. This CDR3 spans 16 amino acids. The ends were cut back, 1 base at V and 9 bases at J, with 16 bases in the middle. The CDR3: CASSLGPGPLLSPLHF. DNA of the CDR3: TGTGCCAGCAGCTTAGGTCCAGGTCCCCTCCTTTCACCCCTCCACTTT.

The chain uses TRBV6-6 and TRBJ2-1; 11 bases map to TRBD2. The V gene end was trimmed by 4 bases and the J gene end by 10 bases; junction bases not matched to a gene: 9. The CDR3 length is 15 residues. The germline gives CDR1 MNHNY, CDR2 SVGAGI (reference sequence). The CDR3: CASSSTSGGVGEQFF. Written as DNA, the CDR3 is TGTGCCAGCAGTTCTACTAGCGGGGGTGTAGGAGAGCAGTTCTTC.

This clone was seen only a few times. The rearrangement uses TRBV13 and TRBJ2-2; possibly TRBD2 for D (6 bases). Trimming stripped 7 bases from V and 1 base from J, with 7 bases between. Germline assignment: CDR1 PRHDT and CDR2 FYEKMQ (reference sequence). This CDR3 region has 13 residues. This CDR3 reads CASTGGNTGELFF. The CDR3 DNA sequence: TGTGCCAGCACCGGGGGGAACACCGGGGAGCTGTTTTTT. The entire variable domain, with the rest obtained from reference TRBV13 and TRBJ2-2, is as follows: AAGVIQSPRHLIKEKRETATLKCYPIPRHDTVYWYQQGPGQDPQFLISFYEKMQSDKGSIPDRFSAQQFSDYHSELNMSSLELGDSALYFCASTGGNTGELFFGEGSRLTVL.

The chain uses TRBV7-3 and TRBJ2-7, with 7 positions matching TRBD1. The length of the CDR3 is 15 residues. After removal of 6 bases from V and 2 bases from J, the junction contained 10 bases not matched to a gene. CDR1 is SGHTA and CDR2 is FQGTGA in the germline V gene. CDR3 in amino acids: CASSQTGTVPYEQYF. CDR3 DNA sequence: TGTGCCAGCAGTCAAACCGGGACAGTGCCCTACGAGCAGTACTTC.

The V gene is TRBV18, the J gene TRBJ1-1, with D unresolved. V lost 3 bases to trimming and J lost 5 bases, with 13 bases between them. Germline V gene sequence: CDR1 KGHSH, CDR2 LQKENI. This CDR3 spans 14 amino acids. This CDR3 reads CASSPPTVRTEAFF. The CDR3 nucleotides read TGTGCCAGCTCACCCCCGACGGTGAGGACTGAAGCTTTCTTT.

The V and J genes are TRBV7-2 and TRBJ2-7; D is possibly TRBD1 (5 bases). V was pared by 5 bases and J by 2 bases, with 10 bases between. Germline loops: CDR1 SGHTA, CDR2 FQGNSA. CDR3 length: 13 residues. CDR3 sequence: CASSNPGPYEQYF. CDR3 DNA sequence: TGTGCCAGCAGCAACCCAGGGCCCTACGAGCAGTACTTC.

The gene calls are TRBV12-5 and TRBJ2-5; 7 nucleotides line up with TRBD1. Unmatched junction bases numbered 3, after V lost 8 bases and J lost 3 bases. The CDR3 runs to 12 residues. The germline gives CDR1 LGHNT, CDR2 FRNRAP. In DNA, the CDR3 is TGTGCTAGTTCGACAGGGAAAGAGACCCAGTACTTC. Translation gives CASSTGKETQYF. The entire variable domain, with the rest obtained from reference TRBV12-5 and TRBJ2-5, is as follows: DARVTQTPRHKVTEMGQEVTMRCQPILGHNTVFWYRQTMMQGLELLAYFRNRAPLDDSGMPKDRFSAEMPDATLATLKIQPSEPRDSAVYFCASSTGKETQYFGPGTRLLVL.

The chain uses TRBV28 and TRBJ1-5, with D unresolved. CDR3 size: 13 residues. CDR1 and CDR2 (germline): MDHEN, SYDVKM. V gave up 8 bases and J gave up 10 bases, with 18 bases separating them. CDR3 DNA sequence: TGTGCCAGCCACACAGTCCCTTCCGGTCCCCAGCATTTT. This encodes CASHTVPSGPQHF.

The rearrangement uses TRBV25-1 and TRBJ1-2; tentatively, D is TRBD1 (6 bases). This CDR3 has 14 residues. Germline V gene data show CDR1 as MGHDK and CDR2 as SYGVNS. V lost 2 bases and J 6 bases, leaving 13 bases between the germline ends. CDR3 in amino acids: CASSETGSGHGYTF. CDR3 nucleotide sequence: TGTGCCAGCAGTGAAACAGGGTCCGGTCATGGCTACACCTTC.

In this sample, this clone turned up once. The rearrangement uses TRBV6-2 or TRBV6-3 and TRBJ2-7; no reliable D call. Germline V gene sequence: CDR1 MNHEY, CDR2 SVGEGT. The CDR3 runs 13 residues. Between the trimmed V and J ends, which lost 3 bases and 0 bases, there was a span of 6 bases. This chain's CDR3 is CASSYDNSYEQYF. The CDR3 coding sequence is TGTGCCAGCAGTTATGACAACTCCTACGAGCAGTACTTC.